Each of the 29 T cell receptor beta chains below was sequenced from the same sample in a study of cytomegalovirus exposure and HLA in healthy donors. The PCR employed 60 Vbeta primers together with 13 Jbeta primers. Produced via immunoSEQ multiplex PCR; TCRdb's table is partial and in-frame only. The sample yields approximately 170,000 clones, roughly 72% seen once. The sample was PBMCs. The receptors originated from a man aged 40-55 years in good health and CMV-seronegative.

This clone has a handful of counts. J is TRBJ2-7 and V is TRBV19; 10 bases line up with TRBD1. Germline V gene sequence: CDR1 LNHDA, CDR2 SQIVND (reference sequence). V trimming: 6 bases; J trimming: 5 bases; junction bases outside the gene matches: 4. The CDR3 runs to 13 residues. CDR3 region: CASRSTGGHEQYF. The CDR3 DNA sequence: TGTGCCAGTAGGTCGACAGGGGGCCACGAGCAGTACTTC.

This sequence joins TRBV9 and TRBJ1-1; no clear D. The CDR3 has 15 residues. Between the trimmed V and J ends, which lost 4 bases and 0 bases, there was a span of 13 bases. Germline values: CDR1 SGDLS, CDR2 YYNGEE. The CDR3 DNA sequence: TGTGCCAGCAGCATCGGACCGGGGATGAACACTGAAGCTTTCTTT. Translation gives CASSIGPGMNTEAFF.

This clone occurred a few times. The V and J genes are TRBV4-1 and TRBJ2-6; D unresolved. The germline CDR1 and CDR2 sequences are MGHRA and YSYEKL. V lost 0 bases and J 0 bases, leaving 3 bases between the germline ends. This CDR3 region has 15 residues. The CDR3 reads CASSQEYSGANVLTF. The CDR3 DNA is TGCGCCAGCAGCCAAGAGTACTCTGGGGCCAACGTCCTGACTTTC.

The J gene is TRBJ1-1, the V gene TRBV5-1; D is ambiguous. CDR1 is SGHRS and CDR2 is YFSETQ in the germline V gene. V dropped 4 bases and J dropped 1 base, with 11 bases sitting between them. CDR3 length equals 14 residues. CDR3 DNA: TGCGCCAGCAGCCCGTTTCGGGAGAACACTGAAGCTTTCTTT. It yields the protein CASSPFRENTEAFF.

The CDR3 coding sequence is TGTGCCAGCAGCCGGACAGGGAAAGAGACCCAGTACTTC. This codes for CASSRTGKETQYF. This chain joins TRBV5-4 and TRBJ2-5; 8 bases agree with TRBD1. CDR1 and CDR2 from the germline V gene are SGHNT and YYREEE (reference sequence). V was pared by 4 bases and J by 3 bases, with 2 bases of the junction left unmatched. The length of the CDR3 is 13 residues.

Turning to this clone: One end of the junction fails to match germline, which may point to a read error. The V and J genes are TRBV7-9 and TRBJ1-2; the D is unclear. The V gene's germline CDR1 is SEHNR and CDR2 FQNEAQ (reference sequence). This CDR3 has 13 residues. CDR3 sequence reads: CSSSLSPMSGYTF. As DNA, the CDR3 is TGTTCCAGCAGCTTAAGCCCCATGAGCGGCTACACCTTC.

This clone was seen a few times. The V gene is TRBV2, the J gene TRBJ1-5; 9 bases are shared with TRBD1. Per the germline V gene, CDR1 is SNHLY and CDR2 is FYNNEI. Trimming cost V 3 bases and J 6 bases; bases outside gene matches: 6. The CDR3 contains 15 residues. CDR3 residues: CASSEGQGMPQPQHF. For the CDR3, the DNA is TGTGCCAGCAGTGAGGGACAGGGAATGCCTCAGCCCCAGCATTTT.

The V call is TRBV21-1, the J call TRBJ1-2; the table's D gene call, TRBD1, was not cross checked with the DNA. TRBV21-1 is classified as a pseudogene. The CDR3 is made up of 16 amino acids. CDR3 sequence (DNA): TGTGCCAGCAGCGATACTCCGGGACAGGGTCTCCATGGCTACACCTTC. Translation gives CASSDTPGQGLHGYTF.

This sequence joins TRBV25-1 and TRBJ2-1; D unresolved. CDR3 length: 12 residues. Germline values: CDR1 MGHDK, CDR2 SYGVNS. V lost 7 bases, J lost 6 bases, and 10 bases lay in between. In nucleotides, the CDR3 is TGTGCCAGCACGTCAGCGCTCAATGAGCAGTTCTTC. This gives the protein CASTSALNEQFF.

The chain couples TRBV10-3 to TRBJ2-7; 10 bases are a match to TRBD1. Germline V CDR1 and CDR2: ENHRY, SYGVKD. The CDR3 length is 13 residues. V shed 4 bases and J 3 bases; nucleotides not matched to a gene: 0. The CDR3 here is CAISGTGGYEQYF. CDR3 bases: TGTGCCATCAGTGGGACAGGGGGCTACGAGCAGTACTTC.

This sequence joins TRBV4-2 and TRBJ2-3, with 7 bases aligning to TRBD2. The CDR3 spans 15 residues. CDR1 LGHNA and CDR2 YNFKEQ come from the germline V gene. The junction had 9 bases not matched to a gene; V was cut back by 5 bases and J by 4 bases. Here the CDR3 DNA reads TGTGCCAGCAGCTACGACACCCGGGGGGCAGATACGCAGTATTTT. It codes for CASSYDTRGADTQYF.

On this clone: One end of the junction fails to match germline, which may point to a read error. The chain joins TRBV7-9 to TRBJ2-7; D remains ambiguous. This CDR3 is built from 15 residues. Germline CDR1 SEHNR, CDR2 FQNEAQ (reference sequence). The CDR3 loop reads CSSSAFEAPSYEQYF. In DNA, the CDR3 is TGTTCCAGCAGCGCATTCGAGGCCCCCTCCTACGAGCAGTACTTC.

This sequence joins TRBV28 and TRBJ2-1; 15 bases line up with TRBD2. V dropped 8 bases and J dropped 1; count of bases not matched to a gene: 3. The germline V gene encodes CDR1 MDHEN and CDR2 SYDVKM. The CDR3 has 16 residues. This chain's CDR3 is CASRGTSGRSYNEQFF. The DNA for the CDR3 is TGTGCCAGCCGAGGGACTAGCGGGAGGTCCTACAATGAGCAGTTCTTC.

The chain couples TRBV11-2 to TRBJ2-3; D possibly corresponds to TRBD1 (6 bases). V shed 7 bases and J shed 2 bases, with 13 bases lying between them. Looked up from germline, CDR1 is SGHAT and CDR2 is FQNNGV. CDR3 length equals 14 residues. The CDR3 loop is CASTHGQNTDTQYF. The CDR3 DNA reads as TGTGCCAGCACCCACGGACAGAACACAGATACGCAGTATTTT.

J is TRBJ2-3 and V is TRBV25-1, with D possibly matching TRBD1 (5 bases). The V end was cut by 6 bases, the J end by 0 bases, with 10 bases between. The CDR3 runs to 14 residues. The germline V gene encodes CDR1 MGHDK and CDR2 SYGVNS. In nucleotides, the CDR3 is TGTGCCAGCAGAGACGACAGTAGCACAGATACGCAGTATTTT. It codes for CASRDDSSTDTQYF.

The chain carries TRBV7-2 and TRBJ2-7; 7 nucleotides agree with TRBD2. The CDR3 consists of 12 residues. Germline V gene sequence: CDR1 SGHTA, CDR2 FQGNSA. In DNA, the CDR3 is TGTGAAGGCACTAGCGAGACCTACGAGCAGTACGTC. Amino acids: CEGTSETYEQYV.

In this sample, this clone turned up once. The chain employs TRBV7-9 and TRBJ1-1, with 9 bases that match TRBD1. The CDR3 runs to 15 residues. Germline-derived CDR1 and CDR2 are SEHNR and FQNEAQ (reference sequence). The J segment lost 4 bases and the V segment lost 5 bases, leaving 8 bases of the junction unmatched. The CDR3 spells CASSQDRGIGTEAFF. The CDR3 nucleotides are TGTGCCAGCAGCCAGGACAGGGGAATAGGCACTGAAGCTTTCTTT.

This sequence joins TRBV19 and TRBJ2-3; 9 positions match TRBD2. The CDR3 is 15 residues long. V lost 4 bases and J lost 1; bases outside the gene matches: 3. In germline, CDR1 is LNHDA, CDR2 SQIVND (reference sequence). CDR3 DNA: TGTGCCAGTAGTAAGAGGACTAGCGGCACAGATACGCAGTATTTT. Translation: CASSKRTSGTDTQYF. Together with reference TRBV19 and TRBJ2-3, the CDR3 gives the full variable domain: DGGITQSPKYLFRKEGQNVTLSCEQNLNHDAMYWYRQDPGQGLRLIYYSQIVNDFQKGDIAEGYSVSREKKESFPLTVTSAQKNPTAFYLCASSKRTSGTDTQYFGPGTRLTVL.

The gene calls are TRBV7-2 and TRBJ2-3; 8 positions match TRBD1. The CDR3 extends over 15 amino acids. Germline V CDR1 and CDR2: SGHTA, FQGNSA. V lost 4 bases to trimming and J lost 7 bases; unmatched junction nucleotides: 10. The CDR3 DNA sequence: TGTGCCAGCAGCTGGGGGACAGGCAGTACTAATACGCAGTATTTT. Its translation is CASSWGTGSTNTQYF.

This chain links TRBV7-2 with TRBJ1-1; 7 nucleotides line up with TRBD1. V was clipped by 4 bases and J by 1 base; unmatched bases: 3. Germline assignment: CDR1 SGHTA and CDR2 FQGNSA. The CDR3 length is 14 residues. The CDR3 reads CASSSRTGNTEAFF. The CDR3 DNA follows: TGTGCCAGCAGCTCCAGGACAGGGAACACTGAAGCTTTCTTT.

This chain joins TRBV7-2 and TRBJ2-5; D perhaps matches TRBD2 (6 bases). CDR3 length equals 13 residues. V was pared by 3 bases and J by 5 bases, with 10 bases between. CDR1 SGHTA and CDR2 FQGNSA come from the germline V gene. CDR3: CASSFSGWETQYF. In DNA, the CDR3 is TGTGCCAGCAGCTTTAGCGGATGGGAGACCCAGTACTTC. The variable domain in full, completed from reference TRBV7-2 and TRBJ2-5, reads GAGVSQSPSNKVTEKGKDVELRCDPISGHTALYWYRQSLGQGLEFLIYFQGNSAPDKSGLPSDRFSAERTGGSVSTLTIQRTQQEDSAVYLCASSFSGWETQYFGPGTRLLVL.

The chain is built from TRBV29-1 and TRBJ1-4; D is perhaps TRBD1 (6 bases). The CDR3 runs to 12 residues. CDR1 is SQVTM and CDR2 is ANQGSEA in the germline V gene. V was clipped by 6 bases and J by 5 bases, with 10 bases between them. CDR3 nucleotides: TGCAGCGTCATGACAGGCAATGAAAAACTGTTTTTT. Amino acid sequence: CSVMTGNEKLFF.

The V gene is TRBV28, the J gene TRBJ1-3; 9 nucleotides align to TRBD1. The CDR3 contains 15 residues. Germline trimming cut 2 bases from V and 2 bases from J; bases unmatched to any gene: 1. Germline lookup yields CDR1 MDHEN and CDR2 SYDVKM. CDR3 amino acids: CASSLGQGTGNTIYF. CDR3 bases: TGTGCCAGCAGTTTAGGACAGGGGACTGGAAACACCATATATTTT.

V gene TRBV27 combines with J gene TRBJ1-6; D may be TRBD1 (5 bases). Trimming shortened V by 2 bases and J by 8 bases, and 13 bases separated the two germline ends. The CDR3 sequence is 15 residues long. Germline assignment: CDR1 MNHEY and CDR2 SMNVEV (reference sequence). The CDR3: CASSLGAGVYSPLHF. The CDR3 DNA reads as TGTGCCAGCAGTTTAGGGGCAGGAGTTTATTCACCCCTCCACTTT.

The genes are TRBV6-1 and TRBJ1-1; D unresolved. Between the trimmed V and J ends, which lost 0 bases and 8 bases, there was a span of 16 bases. CDR3 length: 15 amino acids. CDR1 is MNHNS, CDR2 SASEGT, per germline. CDR3 amino acids: CASSEAPGSLPEAFF. The CDR3 nucleotides read TGTGCCAGCAGTGAAGCCCCAGGAAGCCTTCCAGAAGCTTTCTTT.

This clone has a single count. The CDR3 loop reads CASSIVQGGNYGYTF. The CDR3 DNA is TGTGCCAGTAGTATAGTCCAGGGGGGTAACTATGGCTACACCTTC. The gene calls are TRBV19 and TRBJ1-2, with 7 bases that match TRBD1. CDR1 LNHDA and CDR2 SQIVND come from the germline V gene (reference sequence). V trimming: 1 base; J trimming: 1 base; junction bases outside the gene matches: 3. This CDR3 is 15 amino acids long.

J is TRBJ2-3 and V is TRBV27; 10 positions match TRBD2. This CDR3 contains 18 residues. Per germline, CDR1 MNHEY and CDR2 SMNVEV (reference sequence). J was trimmed by 3 bases and V by 7 bases; bases with no gene match: 16. Written as DNA, the CDR3 is TGTGCCAGCACCCAGCCGCGGACTAGCGGCATGATGACAGATACGCAGTATTTT. It yields the protein CASTQPRTSGMMTDTQYF.

The genes are TRBV11-3 and TRBJ2-3; tentatively, D is TRBD2 (6 bases). The germline CDR1 and CDR2 sequences are SGHNT and YENEEA. Between the trimmed V and J ends, which lost 5 bases and 4 bases, there was a span of 16 bases. The CDR3 is made up of 15 amino acids. This CDR3 is CASSASGGRADTQYF. The CDR3 DNA reads as TGTGCCAGCAGCGCCTCCGGGGGTAGGGCAGATACGCAGTATTTT.

The sample holds one count of this clone. This chain links TRBV6-6 with TRBJ2-1, with D unresolved. Germline V gives CDR1 MNHNY, CDR2 SVGAGI (reference sequence). Deletions cut 6 bases from V and 9 bases from J, with 9 bases between. The CDR3 has 11 residues. CDR3 protein: CASSYRGEQFF. Written as DNA, the CDR3 is TGTGCCAGCAGCTATAGAGGTGAGCAGTTCTTC.